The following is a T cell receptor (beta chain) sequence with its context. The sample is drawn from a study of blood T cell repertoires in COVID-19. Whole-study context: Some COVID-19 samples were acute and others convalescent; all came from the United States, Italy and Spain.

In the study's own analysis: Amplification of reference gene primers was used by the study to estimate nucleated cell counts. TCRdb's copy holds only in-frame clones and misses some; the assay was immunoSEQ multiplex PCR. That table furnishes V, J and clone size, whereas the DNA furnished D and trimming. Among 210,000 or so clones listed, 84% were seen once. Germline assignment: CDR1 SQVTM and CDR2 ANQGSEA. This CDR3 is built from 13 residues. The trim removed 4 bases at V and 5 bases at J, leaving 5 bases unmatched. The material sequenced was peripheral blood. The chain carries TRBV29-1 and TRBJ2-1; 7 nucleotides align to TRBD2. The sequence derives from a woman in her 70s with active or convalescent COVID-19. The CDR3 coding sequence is TGCAGCGTTGGTACCGGGGGGAACAATGAGCAGTTCTTC. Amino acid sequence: CSVGTGGNNEQFF.